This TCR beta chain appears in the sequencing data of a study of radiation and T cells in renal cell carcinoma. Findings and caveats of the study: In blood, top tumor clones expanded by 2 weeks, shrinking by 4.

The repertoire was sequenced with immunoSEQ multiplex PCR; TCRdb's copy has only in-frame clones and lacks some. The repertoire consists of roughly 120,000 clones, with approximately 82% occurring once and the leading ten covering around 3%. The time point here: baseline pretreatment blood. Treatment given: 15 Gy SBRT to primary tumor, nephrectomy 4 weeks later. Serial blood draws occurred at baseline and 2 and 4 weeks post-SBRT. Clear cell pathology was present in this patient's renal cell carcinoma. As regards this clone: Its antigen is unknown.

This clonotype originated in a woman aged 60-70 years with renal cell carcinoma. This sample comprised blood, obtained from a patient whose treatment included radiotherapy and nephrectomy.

The CDR3 sequence is CAGQTGAYGYTF. The CDR3 DNA reads TGTGCCGGACAAACAGGGGCCTATGGCTACACCTTC. This chain connects TRBV2 to TRBJ1-2; 7 nucleotides align to TRBD1. The CDR3 sequence is 12 residues long. Looked up from germline, CDR1 is SNHLY and CDR2 is FYNNEI. The V segment lost 11 bases and the J segment 4 bases; nucleotides outside the gene matches: 7. Using reference TRBV2 and TRBJ1-2 for the parts outside the CDR3, the full variable domain is EPEVTQTPSHQVTQMGQEVILRCVPISNHLYFYWYRQILGQKVEFLVSFYNNEISEKSEIFDDQFSVERPDGSNFTLKIRSTKLEDSAMYFCAGQTGAYGYTFGSGTRLTVV.